The 25 T cell receptor beta chains given below trace back to one sample, sequenced in a study of shared clonotypes between healthy human individuals. The repertoire was sequenced with immunoSEQ multiplex PCR; TCRdb's copy has only in-frame clones and lacks some. The data contain hundreds of thousands of clones, roughly 70% of them seen just once; the ten biggest clones take up about 1.7%. The sample was memory CD4+ T cells sorted from blood. Subset indicated: CD45RA-negative fraction. The receptors shown here come from a woman in her twenties or thirties in good health.

The chain has TRBV4-1 and TRBJ2-2, with D hard to call. The CDR3 has 16 residues. V lost 0 bases to trimming and J lost 2 bases, with 10 bases between them. Germline CDR1 and CDR2: MGHRA and YSYEKL. The DNA for the CDR3 is TGCGCCAGCAGCCAAGATCTGGGCCTAAACACCGGGGAGCTGTTTTTT. This gives the protein CASSQDLGLNTGELFF.

This chain connects TRBV28 to TRBJ1-4; TRBD1 is a possible D gene (5 bases). CDR3 length: 15 residues. From germline, CDR1 is MDHEN and CDR2 SYDVKM. Trimming stripped 4 bases from V and 0 bases from J, with 9 bases between. In nucleotides, the CDR3 is TGTGCCAGCAGTTCCTCGACAGCAACTAATGAAAAACTGTTTTTT. This translates into CASSSSTATNEKLFF.

The chain is built from TRBV4-1 and TRBJ2-6; D might be TRBD1 (7 bases). The CDR3 contains 19 residues. V lost 0 bases and J lost 1, with 16 bases in between. The germline V gene has CDR1 MGHRA and CDR2 YSYEKL. CDR3 amino acids: CASSQDPRGVRSGANVLTF. Written as DNA, the CDR3 is TGCGCCAGCAGCCAAGATCCCAGGGGGGTACGGTCTGGGGCCAACGTCCTGACTTTC.

This rearrangement joins TRBV6-5 to TRBJ2-3; 11 bases match TRBD2. The CDR3 length is 16 residues. After removal of 1 base from V and 6 bases from J, the junction contained 6 bases not matched to a gene. Germline loops: CDR1 MNHEY, CDR2 SVGAGI. This CDR3 reads CASSYLAGGPQDTQYF. The CDR3 bases are TGTGCCAGCAGTTACTTAGCGGGAGGGCCACAGGATACGCAGTATTTT.

The rearrangement joins TRBV5-1 to TRBJ1-1; the D is unclear. The CDR3 is 16 residues long. The germline V gene encodes CDR1 SGHRS and CDR2 YFSETQ. Trimming left V 2 bases short and J 1 base short, with 15 bases between. CDR3 DNA sequence: TGCGCCAGCAGCTTCCTCGACACCCACTCGAACACTGAAGCTTTCTTT. Amino acids: CASSFLDTHSNTEAFF.

This clone has only a few counts. This chain uses TRBV5-4 with TRBJ2-5; TRBD1 might be the D (7 bases). V lost 3 bases and J lost 4, with 10 bases in between. This CDR3 has 13 residues. Germline V gene data show CDR1 as SGHNT and CDR2 as YYREEE (reference sequence). CDR3 bases: TGTGCCAGCAGCTCAGGGGGGTTAGAGACCCAGTACTTC. This codes for CASSSGGLETQYF.

This clone was found once. The rearrangement links TRBV30 to TRBJ2-1, with 9 positions matching TRBD1. CDR1 is GTSNPN and CDR2 is SVGIG in the germline V gene (reference sequence). CDR3 length: 13 residues. V was clipped by 7 bases and J by 13 bases; unmatched bases: 14. DNA for the CDR3: TGTGCCTCAACAACCCCACGGGACAGGGCTCAGTTCTTC. It codes for CASTTPRDRAQFF.

To note about this clone: Different DNA sequences within this sample yield the same CDR3. The V gene is TRBV11-2, the J gene TRBJ2-1; 9 nucleotides line up with TRBD1. V trimming: 1 base; J trimming: 5 bases; junction bases outside the gene matches: 0. Germline V gene data show CDR1 as SGHAT and CDR2 as FQNNGV. The CDR3 length is 14 residues. As DNA, the CDR3 is TGTGCCAGCAGCTTAGGGACAGGGGACAATGAGCAGTTCTTC. It specifies CASSLGTGDNEQFF.

Here the CDR3 DNA reads TGTGCCAGCAGTTCTGTCCTTCCGGCAGATACGCAGTATTTT. Translation gives CASSSVLPADTQYF. The V call is TRBV2, the J call TRBJ2-3; D not resolved. The CDR3 runs to 14 residues. V was trimmed by 5 bases and J by 4 bases, leaving 13 bases between them. Germline V CDR1 and CDR2: SNHLY, FYNNEI.

The V gene is TRBV25-1, the J gene TRBJ1-5, with a tentative D call TRBD1 (6 bases). Trimming shortened V by 4 bases and J by 4 bases, and 8 bases separated the two germline ends. The CDR3 length is 13 residues. The germline CDR1 and CDR2 sequences are MGHDK and SYGVNS. CDR3 region: CASSGQVNQPQHF. The CDR3 DNA follows: TGTGCCAGCAGTGGACAGGTTAATCAGCCCCAGCATTTT.

J is TRBJ1-2 and V is TRBV28, with TRBD1 matching over 7 bases. CDR1 and CDR2 from the germline V gene are MDHEN and SYDVKM. V lost 1 base and J lost 7; bases outside the gene matches: 6. The CDR3 is 14 amino acids. The CDR3 loop reads CASSLFGQGGGYTF. CDR3 sequence (DNA): TGTGCCAGCAGTTTATTTGGGCAGGGGGGTGGCTACACCTTC.

The chain employs TRBV7-9 and TRBJ2-7; D unclear. Trimming left V 5 bases short and J 0 bases short, with 17 bases between. The CDR3 contains 16 residues. Germline assignment: CDR1 SEHNR and CDR2 FQNEAQ (reference sequence). CDR3 in amino acids: CASSDQGTLSSYEQYF. DNA for the CDR3: TGTGCCAGCAGCGACCAAGGAACCTTGAGCTCCTACGAGCAGTACTTC. The full variable domain, completed using reference TRBV7-9 and TRBJ2-7, is DTGVSQNPRHKITKRGQNVTFRCDPISEHNRLYWYRQTLGQGPEFLTYFQNEAQLEKSRLLSDRFSAERPKGSFSTLEIQRTEQGDSAMYLCASSDQGTLSSYEQYFGPGTRLTVT.

The chain links TRBV28 to TRBJ2-1, with 8 bases that match TRBD1. This CDR3 has 15 amino acids. Germline V gene lookup returns CDR1 MDHEN and CDR2 SYDVKM. V was pared by 2 bases and J by 7 bases, with 7 bases of the junction left unmatched. The CDR3 DNA follows: TGTGCCAGCAGTTTACGGACAGGGTCCCGAAATGAGCAGTTCTTC. Translating gives CASSLRTGSRNEQFF. Combining the CDR3 with reference TRBV28 and TRBJ2-1 gives the whole variable domain DVKVTQSSRYLVKRTGEKVFLECVQDMDHENMFWYRQDPGLGLRLIYFSYDVKMKEKGDIPEGYSVSREKKERFSLILESASTNQTSMYLCASSLRTGSRNEQFFGPGTRLTVL.

Worth noting for this clone: Relative to the germline gene, one junction end is altered; a read error may explain this. The chain links TRBV2 to TRBJ1-1, with 7 nucleotides matching TRBD1. Germline CDR1 and CDR2: SNHLY and FYNNEI. The CDR3 loop spans 12 amino acids. CDR3 region: CASREDRAVAFF. The CDR3 DNA reads TGTGCCAGCAGGGAAGACAGGGCCGTCGCTTTCTTT.

The rearrangement uses TRBV28 and TRBJ2-2; D possibly matches TRBD1 or TRBD2 (6 bases each). The CDR3 totals 15 residues. Trimming pared 7 bases from V and 6 bases from J, leaving 18 bases between. Germline V CDR1 and CDR2: MDHEN, SYDVKM. The CDR3 reads CASTDGAGEAGELFF. The CDR3 DNA sequence: TGTGCCAGCACCGATGGGGCAGGGGAGGCCGGGGAGCTGTTTTTT.

CDR3 residues: CASSVASSGSSYEQYF. The CDR3, as DNA: TGTGCCAGCAGCGTAGCTTCGTCAGGGAGCTCCTACGAGCAGTACTTC. The J gene is TRBJ2-7, the V gene TRBV9; D is tentatively TRBD1 or TRBD2 (5 bases each). With 0 bases removed from V and 0 bases from J, the gap between germline ends came to 13 bases. The CDR3 is 16 amino acids. Per the germline V gene, CDR1 is SGDLS and CDR2 is YYNGEE.

V usage is TRBV19 and J usage is TRBJ2-1, with TRBD2 as a possible D gene (5 bases). This CDR3 is 15 amino acids long. With 4 bases removed from V and 0 bases from J, the gap between germline ends came to 10 bases. Germline CDR1 and CDR2: LNHDA and SQIVND (reference sequence). CDR3 in DNA: TGTGCCAGTAGTACTGGGAGAAGCTCCTACAATGAGCAGTTCTTC. This codes for CASSTGRSSYNEQFF.

This chain connects TRBV19 to TRBJ2-3; D might be TRBD2 (5 bases). This CDR3 region has 14 residues. Per germline, CDR1 LNHDA and CDR2 SQIVND (reference sequence). The V end was cut by 1 base, the J end by 6 bases, with 11 bases between. The CDR3 coding sequence is TGTGCCAGTAGTATAGGGGCAGCGGAGGATACGCAGTATTTT. Protein product: CASSIGAAEDTQYF.

The chain is built from TRBV18 and TRBJ1-1, with 8 bases lining up with TRBD1. This CDR3 is built from 17 residues. V shed 3 bases, J shed 0 bases, and the junction held 9 bases outside the gene matches. The germline V gene encodes CDR1 KGHSH and CDR2 LQKENI. CDR3 coding DNA: TGTGCCAGCTCACCGATGGACAGGGATGAGGTGAACACTGAAGCTTTCTTT. It specifies CASSPMDRDEVNTEAFF. The entire variable domain, with the rest obtained from reference TRBV18 and TRBJ1-1, is as follows: NAGVMQNPRHLVRRRGQEARLRCSPMKGHSHVYWYRQLPEEGLKFMVYLQKENIIDESGMPKERFSAEFPKEGPSILRIQQVVRGDSAAYFCASSPMDRDEVNTEAFFGQGTRLTVV.

DNA of the CDR3: TGTGCCAGCAGGTGGGGCGGCACTAATGAAAAACTGTTTTTT. This gives the protein CASRWGGTNEKLFF. V gene TRBV19 combines with J gene TRBJ1-4, with D maybe TRBD1 (5 bases). CDR3 length: 14 amino acids. V lost 9 bases and J 2 bases, leaving 13 bases between the germline ends. The V gene's germline CDR1 is LNHDA and CDR2 SQIVND (reference sequence).

This clone appeared many times. The chain uses TRBV19 and TRBJ2-1; maybe TRBD2 (5 bases). This CDR3 has 16 residues. Germline CDR1 LNHDA, CDR2 SQIVND (reference sequence). Trimming shortened V by 3 bases and J by 9 bases, and 21 bases separated the two germline ends. CDR3 bases: TGTGCCAGTAGTATGAGTGGGAGAGGGAAAACAAGTGAGCAGTTCTTC. Translating gives CASSMSGRGKTSEQFF.

The V gene is TRBV25-1, the J gene TRBJ2-1, with a weak D call TRBD1 (5 bases). With 5 bases removed from V and 5 bases from J, the gap between germline ends came to 16 bases. This CDR3 region has 15 residues. Germline V gives CDR1 MGHDK, CDR2 SYGVNS. The DNA of the CDR3 is TGTGCCAGCAGTCTCAGATCCAAAGGGGACAATGAGCAGTTCTTC. This gives the protein CASSLRSKGDNEQFF.

The V and J genes are TRBV9 and TRBJ2-3; 13 positions agree with TRBD2. With 4 bases clipped from V and 0 bases from J, the junction kept 5 bases outside the gene matches. This CDR3 has 17 residues. Germline V lookup: CDR1 SGDLS, CDR2 YYNGEE. The CDR3, as DNA: TGTGCCAGCAGCCCGGGACTAGCGGGAATTAGCACAGATACGCAGTATTTT. Its translation: CASSPGLAGISTDTQYF.

This clone was seen more than once but under ten times. The chain employs TRBV5-5 and TRBJ1-5, with no clear D. The germline V and J ends were trimmed by 4 bases and 5 bases, with 10 bases remaining between them. CDR3 length equals 13 residues. Germline V gives CDR1 SGHKS, CDR2 YYEKEE (reference sequence). CDR3 region: CASSPHVDQPQHF. In DNA form, the CDR3 reads TGTGCCAGCAGCCCCCATGTCGATCAGCCCCAGCATTTT. The full variable domain, with the rest looked up from reference TRBV5-5 and TRBJ1-5, is DAGVTQSPTHLIKTRGQQVTLRCSPISGHKSVSWYQQVLGQGPQFIFQYYEKEERGRGNFPDRFSARQFPNYSSELNVNALLLGDSALYLCASSPHVDQPQHFGDGTRLSIL.

The chain couples TRBV5-1 to TRBJ2-2; 7 nucleotides match TRBD2. The V gene end was trimmed by 3 bases and the J gene end by 0 bases; junction bases not matched to a gene: 5. Per germline, CDR1 SGHRS and CDR2 YFSETQ. The CDR3 is made up of 16 amino acids. Here the CDR3 reads CASSWTSGTNTGELFF. The DNA of the CDR3 is TGCGCCAGCAGCTGGACAAGCGGGACGAACACCGGGGAGCTGTTTTTT.